Below are 32 T cell receptor beta chains sequenced from a single sample in a study of T cell repertoires in cytomegalovirus infection (dated by TCRdb to about 2019). These receptors have no known antigen. TCRdb shows the sequencer as Illumina HiSeq 1500. Using fastp trimming at Q25 and MiXCR clonotype assembly, TCRdb reanalyzed the public sequencing data and kept in-frame beta chains. Here each entry gathers all rows of one CDR3 protein and keeps the most common genes and DNA. A total of approximately 470,000 distinct CDR3 sequences appear in this sample, under 45% of them only once. 43% of the sample rests with the top ten. Sample treatment or condition, as interpreted from the label and publication: in vitro stimulation with specific CMV peptide epitopes to enrich CMV-specific T cells. The specimen comprised cultured PBMCs, sampled from culture after CMV antigen stimulation. The receptors originated from a human donor in good health (CMV status not recorded). Some clones in this sample may be carry-over from other donors' samples.

The chain links TRBV6-8 to TRBJ2-4; 9 nucleotides align to TRBD1. The CDR3 is made up of 16 amino acids. Germline CDR1 MNHGY, CDR2 SAAAGT. Trimming removed 6 bases from V and 2 bases from J; junction bases left unmatched: 8. In DNA form, the CDR3 reads TGTGCCAGCAGGGGGACAGGGATCATTTCCAAAAACATTCAGTACTTC. Residues: CASRGTGIISKNIQYF.

V is TRBV7-6 and J is TRBJ2-5; D may be TRBD2 (7 bases). The CDR3 is 14 amino acids. CDR1 SGHVS and CDR2 FNYEAQ come from the germline V gene. V was trimmed by 4 bases and J by 6 bases, leaving 15 bases between them. CDR3 sequence: CASSSVGGGQTQYF. The CDR3 DNA follows: TGTGCCAGCAGCTCGGTGGGGGGGGGCCAGACCCAGTACTTC.

This clonotype came up many times. The chain recombines TRBV7-6 with TRBJ2-5; the D is unclear. This CDR3 spans 12 amino acids. Trimming left V 2 bases short and J 5 bases short, with 6 bases between. Germline-derived CDR1 and CDR2 are SGHVS and FNYEAQ. Here the CDR3 reads CASSLLSETQYF. The CDR3 bases are TGTGCCAGCAGCTTACTTTCTGAGACCCAGTACTTC.

This chain uses TRBV5-5 with TRBJ2-5; D is ambiguous. Trimming cost V 2 bases and J 7 bases, with 9 bases left between them. Germline CDR1 is SGHKS and CDR2 is YYEKEE (reference sequence). The CDR3 runs 12 residues. CDR3 protein: CASSFGMGTQYF. CDR3 in DNA: TGTGCCAGCAGCTTTGGTATGGGGACCCAGTACTTC.

This clonotype was seen a handful of times. V usage is TRBV6-1 and J usage is TRBJ1-1; D is ambiguous. Germline V gene data show CDR1 as MNHNS and CDR2 as SASEGT. The germline V and J ends were trimmed by 4 bases and 0 bases, with 9 bases remaining between them. CDR3 length: 14 amino acids. As DNA, the CDR3 is TGTGCCAGCAGTGTGTCTGGGATGAACACTGAAGCTTTCTTT. As protein: CASSVSGMNTEAFF.

The chain is built from TRBV20-1 and TRBJ1-6, with D tentatively TRBD1 (5 bases). Deletions cut 3 bases from V and 7 bases from J, with 19 bases between. The CDR3 extends over 16 amino acids. Germline V gene sequence: CDR1 DFQATT, CDR2 SNEGSKA (reference sequence). The CDR3 protein is CSASTSGTRVNSPLHF. The CDR3 coding sequence is TGCAGTGCTAGTACTTCAGGGACGAGGGTAAATTCACCCCTCCACTTT.

In its sample, this clonotype was seen a few times. J is TRBJ2-3 and V is TRBV19, with unresolved D. The CDR3 is made up of 14 amino acids. V lost 4 bases, J lost 2 bases, and 10 bases lay in between. Germline lookup yields CDR1 LNHDA and CDR2 SQIVND (reference sequence). DNA for the CDR3: TGTGCCAGTAGTAGCGGCGCACCCACAGATACGCAGTATTTT. It specifies CASSSGAPTDTQYF.

This rearrangement joins TRBV2 to TRBJ2-3, with 10 bases fitting TRBD2. Germline CDR1 and CDR2: SNHLY and FYNNEI. V shed 3 bases and J 4 bases; nucleotides not matched to a gene: 4. The CDR3 contains 15 residues. The CDR3 DNA is TGTGCCAGCAGTGACGTAGCGGGAGGACCAGATACGCAGTATTTT. Its protein is CASSDVAGGPDTQYF.

This clonotype showed up just a few times. This chain joins TRBV15 and TRBJ2-3; tentatively, D is TRBD1 or TRBD2 (5 bases each). The CDR3 length is 16 residues. The V gene lost 0 bases and the J gene lost 2 bases, with 12 bases spanning the gap. CDR1 and CDR2 (germline): LNHNV, YYDKDF (reference sequence). The CDR3 DNA follows: TGTGCCACCAGCAGAGAAAGTTGGGGGTACACAGATACGCAGTATTTT. Amino acid sequence: CATSRESWGYTDTQYF.

The chain uses TRBV9 and TRBJ2-5, with TRBD2 as a possible D gene (6 bases). Trimming left V 5 bases short and J 1 base short, with 12 bases between. CDR3 length: 14 residues. Germline V gene data show CDR1 as SGDLS and CDR2 as YYNGEE. This CDR3 is CASSPGTFQETQYF. The CDR3 DNA sequence: TGTGCCAGCAGTCCCGGGACTTTCCAAGAGACCCAGTACTTC.

This clonotype was counted ten times or more. The rearrangement uses TRBV7-8 and TRBJ2-1; no firm D call. Trimming stripped 5 bases from V and 0 bases from J, with 11 bases between. The CDR3 runs 15 residues. Per the germline V gene, CDR1 is SGHVS and CDR2 is FQNEAQ. The CDR3 sequence is CASSPTRSSYNEQFF. The CDR3 coding sequence is TGTGCCAGCAGCCCTACAAGGAGCTCCTACAATGAGCAGTTCTTC.

The chain is built from TRBV29-1 and TRBJ1-1; D possibly corresponds to TRBD1 (5 bases). Germline values: CDR1 SQVTM, CDR2 ANQGSEA. Trimming stripped 2 bases from V and 1 base from J, with 5 bases between. CDR3 size: 12 residues. The CDR3 region is CSVERGNTEAFF. CDR3 sequence (DNA): TGCAGCGTTGAAAGGGGGAACACTGAAGCTTTCTTT.

The chain couples TRBV12-3 or TRBV12-4 to TRBJ2-3; no definite D call. V was pared by 7 bases and J by 5 bases, with 10 bases between. CDR3 length equals 12 residues. The DNA of the CDR3 is TGTGCCAGCAACAAACAAGGAGATACGCAGTATTTT. It yields the protein CASNKQGDTQYF.

This clonotype was seen a handful of times. The chain employs TRBV7-2 and TRBJ2-1; no reliable D call. Trimming cost V 3 bases and J 2 bases, with 8 bases left between them. This CDR3 has 14 residues. Germline V gene lookup returns CDR1 SGHTA and CDR2 FQGNSA. This CDR3 reads CASSFDSTYNEQFF. The CDR3, as DNA: TGTGCCAGCAGCTTCGATAGCACCTACAATGAGCAGTTCTTC.

This sequence joins TRBV7-9 and TRBJ2-1, with D perhaps TRBD1 (5 bases). Deletions cut 2 bases from V and 6 bases from J, with 11 bases between. The germline CDR1 and CDR2 sequences are SEHNR and FQNEAQ (reference sequence). The CDR3 length is 14 residues. As DNA, the CDR3 is TGTGCCAGCAGCTTAACTTCAGGGATCAATGAGCAGTTCTTC. Residues: CASSLTSGINEQFF. The variable domain in full, completed from reference TRBV7-9 and TRBJ2-1, reads DTGVSQNPRHKITKRGQNVTFRCDPISEHNRLYWYRQTLGQGPEFLTYFQNEAQLEKSRLLSDRFSAERPKGSFSTLEIQRTEQGDSAMYLCASSLTSGINEQFFGPGTRLTVL.

The V and J genes are TRBV2 and TRBJ1-2; D is undetermined. The CDR3 has 13 residues. V shed 6 bases and J shed 2 bases, with 10 bases lying between them. From germline, CDR1 is SNHLY and CDR2 FYNNEI. CDR3 coding DNA: TGTGCCAGCAGCTCAGCTTCGAACTATGGCTACACCTTC. Its translation: CASSSASNYGYTF.

This clonotype has a handful of counts. The chain recombines TRBV2 with TRBJ1-1; 8 nucleotides match TRBD1. Trimming removed 7 bases from V and 4 bases from J; junction bases left unmatched: 8. The CDR3 contains 14 residues. Germline lookup yields CDR1 SNHLY and CDR2 FYNNEI. CDR3 protein: CASIEIGQGTEAFF. CDR3 DNA sequence: TGTGCCAGCATTGAGATTGGACAGGGCACTGAAGCTTTCTTT.

About this clonotype: Relative to the germline gene, one junction end is altered; a read error may explain this. The chain has TRBV4-1 and TRBJ2-7, with D perhaps assigned TRBD1 or TRBD2 (5 bases each). The CDR3 has 14 residues. Looked up from germline, CDR1 is MGHRA and CDR2 is YSYEKL. Here the CDR3 DNA reads TGTGCCAGCAGCGACCGGGACGGCGGCTACGAGCAGTACTTC. Protein: CASSDRDGGYEQYF.

This clonotype appeared a few times. CDR3: CASSLDPGGWETQYF. Here the CDR3 DNA reads TGTGCCAGCAGCTTAGATCCAGGGGGCTGGGAGACCCAGTACTTC. The genes are TRBV11-2 and TRBJ2-5; 8 bases are a match to TRBD1. Germline values: CDR1 SGHAT, CDR2 FQNNGV. The CDR3 spans 15 residues. With V trimmed by 0 bases and J by 5 bases, 5 bases remained unmatched.

The gene calls are TRBV7-2 and TRBJ1-1, with D possibly being TRBD1 (5 bases). CDR1 SGHTA and CDR2 FQGNSA come from the germline V gene. The CDR3 spans 14 residues. Trimming shortened V by 5 bases and J by 1 base, and 11 bases separated the two germline ends. The CDR3 bases are TGTGCCAGCAGCCAAAAGGGACCGAACACTGAAGCTTTCTTT. Protein: CASSQKGPNTEAFF.

The V and J genes are TRBV3-1 and TRBJ2-7; 9 positions agree with TRBD1. The V gene end was trimmed by 1 base and the J gene end by 5 bases; junction bases not matched to a gene: 3. This CDR3 is built from 14 residues. CDR1 is LGHDT and CDR2 is YNNKEL in the germline V gene (reference sequence). The CDR3 DNA follows: TGTGCCAGCAGCCAAGGATACAGGGGGCACGAGCAGTACTTC. Translation: CASSQGYRGHEQYF.

This rearrangement joins TRBV5-4 to TRBJ2-2; tentatively, D is TRBD1 (5 bases). The CDR3 contains 16 residues. CDR1 and CDR2 (germline): SGHNT, YYREEE (reference sequence). V lost 4 bases to trimming and J lost 4 bases, with 17 bases between them. This chain's CDR3 is CASSPRTPLGTGELFF. CDR3 DNA: TGTGCCAGCAGCCCTAGGACACCCCTGGGCACCGGGGAGCTGTTTTTT.

The chain recombines TRBV7-6 with TRBJ1-5; 9 nucleotides agree with TRBD1. From germline, CDR1 is SGHVS and CDR2 FNYEAQ. This CDR3 is built from 15 residues. After removal of 5 bases from V and 7 bases from J, the junction contained 9 bases not matched to a gene. The CDR3 nucleotides are TGTGCCAGCAGCCCGCCCGGGACAGGGAACCAGCCCCAGCATTTT. As protein: CASSPPGTGNQPQHF.

This clonotype was observed a few times. The rearrangement links TRBV19 to TRBJ2-2; D call uncertain. This CDR3 region has 13 residues. Germline CDR1 reads LNHDA; CDR2 reads SQIVND (reference sequence). Trimming stripped 5 bases from V and 7 bases from J, with 11 bases between. The chain's CDR3 is CASSPHWGGELFF. CDR3 DNA sequence: TGTGCCAGTAGTCCCCACTGGGGCGGGGAGCTGTTTTTT.

This clonotype was detected many times. V is TRBV7-2 and J is TRBJ1-5; D not resolved. Deletions cut 5 bases from V and 0 bases from J, with 11 bases between. Germline CDR1 reads SGHTA; CDR2 reads FQGNSA. The CDR3 runs 15 residues. The CDR3 is CASSGGQPSNQPQHF. The CDR3 DNA reads as TGTGCCAGCAGCGGAGGGCAACCTAGCAATCAGCCCCAGCATTTT. The variable domain in full, completed from reference TRBV7-2 and TRBJ1-5, reads GAGVSQSPSNKVTEKGKDVELRCDPISGHTALYWYRQSLGQGLEFLIYFQGNSAPDKSGLPSDRFSAERTGGSVSTLTIQRTQQEDSAVYLCASSGGQPSNQPQHFGDGTRLSIL.

The CDR3 loop is CSADRSNEQFF. The CDR3, as DNA: TGCAGTGCAGACCGATCCAATGAGCAGTTCTTC. V and J are TRBV20-1 and TRBJ2-1; D ambiguous. CDR1 and CDR2 (germline): DFQATT, SNEGSKA (reference sequence). Deletions cut 6 bases from V and 6 bases from J, with 9 bases between. The CDR3 spans 11 residues.

Only a few counts were recorded for this clonotype. The rearrangement uses TRBV27 and TRBJ1-4, with 10 bases that match TRBD1. CDR3 length equals 15 residues. V was pared by 3 bases and J by 6 bases, with 4 bases of the junction left unmatched. Germline assignment: CDR1 MNHEY and CDR2 SMNVEV (reference sequence). The DNA of the CDR3 is TGTGCCAGCAGTTTTCCCGGGACAGGGGATGAAAAACTGTTTTTT. The encoded protein is CASSFPGTGDEKLFF.

This clonotype was observed a few times. This chain connects TRBV11-2 to TRBJ2-2, with 8 bases that match TRBD2. The germline CDR1 and CDR2 sequences are SGHAT and FQNNGV. The CDR3 contains 13 residues. V lost 8 bases to trimming and J lost 5 bases; unmatched junction nucleotides: 4. CDR3 bases: TGTGCCAGCGAGAGACTAGCGACCGGGGAGCTGTTTTTT. Translating gives CASERLATGELFF.

V usage is TRBV7-2 and J usage is TRBJ2-7, with unresolved D. The CDR3 has 11 amino acids. With 1 base removed from V and 9 bases from J, the gap between germline ends came to 7 bases. Germline V gives CDR1 SGHTA, CDR2 FQGNSA. CDR3 sequence (DNA): TGTGCCAGCAGCTTAGGACAAGTGCAGTACTTC. Amino acid sequence: CASSLGQVQYF.

The chain links TRBV3-1 to TRBJ1-5; 8 bases align to TRBD1. CDR1 LGHDT and CDR2 YNNKEL come from the germline V gene (reference sequence). Germline trimming cut 1 base from V and 0 bases from J; bases unmatched to any gene: 11. CDR3 size: 19 residues. CDR3 in amino acids: CASSQGATGEGYSNQPQHF. In DNA, the CDR3 is TGTGCCAGCAGCCAAGGCGCGACAGGGGAGGGATATAGCAATCAGCCCCAGCATTTT.

The rearrangement uses TRBV7-2 and TRBJ1-6; D unresolved. In germline, CDR1 is SGHTA, CDR2 FQGNSA. Trimming took off 9 bases at V and 14 bases at J, with 17 bases between the two ends. CDR3 length: 12 residues. The CDR3 reads CASSAARRSLHF. The CDR3 DNA reads as TGTGCCAGTAGCGCAGCTCGTAGGTCCCTCCACTTT. The complete variable domain, with remaining parts taken from reference TRBV7-2 and TRBJ1-6, reads GAGVSQSPSNKVTEKGKDVELRCDPISGHTALYWYRQSLGQGLEFLIYFQGNSAPDKSGLPSDRFSAERTGGSVSTLTIQRTQQEDSAVYLCASSAARRSLHFGNGTRLTVT.

The J gene is TRBJ2-1, the V gene TRBV4-1, with D tentatively TRBD1 or TRBD2 (5 bases each). Germline-derived CDR1 and CDR2 are MGHRA and YSYEKL. The V end was cut by 2 bases, the J end by 5 bases, with 19 bases between. The CDR3 runs to 17 residues. The CDR3 spells CASSQPSGTVLDNEQFF. The CDR3 coding sequence is TGCGCCAGCAGCCAACCCTCCGGGACCGTGCTCGACAATGAGCAGTTCTTC.